Each of the 2 T cell receptor beta chains below was sequenced from the same sample in a study of blood T cells in healthy people across ages. A second roughly 7 to 12 cycle PCR used barcoded and J-beta primers. TCRdb analysed the 5' RACE reads with MiXCR anew, one entry per CDR3 protein. This table has around 800,000 distinct CDR3 sequences, roughly 25% appearing once. These data also formed part of another study, on T cells of mothers and their children.

Sequenced sample: blood. The receptors originated from a boy younger than 18 in good health.

The chain couples TRBV9 to TRBJ2-7, with no clear D. CDR3 size: 14 residues. Germline V gives CDR1 SGDLS, CDR2 YYNGEE. Trimming removed 3 bases at V and 0 bases at J, with 10 bases between. The CDR3 loop is CASSEGLVSYEQYF. In DNA form, the CDR3 reads TGTGCCAGCAGCGAAGGGCTAGTCTCCTACGAGCAGTACTTC. The full variable domain, with the rest looked up from reference TRBV9 and TRBJ2-7, is DSGVTQTPKHLITATGQRVTLRCSPRSGDLSVYWYQQSLDQGLQFLIQYYNGEERAKGNILERFSAQQFPDLHSELNLSSLELGDSALYFCASSEGLVSYEQYFGPGTRLTVT.

This clonotype was detected only a few times. This rearrangement joins TRBV5-1 to TRBJ1-2; unclear D gene. V lost 4 bases to trimming and J lost 5 bases, with 21 bases between them. The CDR3 is made up of 16 amino acids. From germline, CDR1 is SGHRS and CDR2 YFSETQ. For the CDR3, the DNA is TGCGCCAGCAGCCCAAACGGGAAGGTTGTGGAGTATGGCTACACCTTC. Translated: CASSPNGKVVEYGYTF.